This TCR beta chain was captured in a study of blood T cell repertoires in COVID-19. In the study overall: Sources were T cells, B-cell-depleted T cells, or PBMCs; the material itself was cDNA or gDNA.

It was during active infection that Seattle patients were enrolled and then longitudinally followed. The CDR3 sequence is 14 residues long. V was cut by 0 bases and J by 0 bases, with 5 bases left in between. In germline, CDR1 is LGHNA, CDR2 YSLEER. TCRdb keeps only in-frame clones here, not all; method: immunoSEQ multiplex PCR. The table records a few hundred thousand clones, around 88% of them present only once. This receptor was identified in a woman aged 25 to 39 with COVID-19, enrolled during active disease. Specimen: peripheral blood. The chain recombines TRBV4-3 with TRBJ1-1; no firm D call. CDR3: CASSQDPLNTEAFF. CDR3 bases: TGCGCCAGCAGCCAAGATCCTCTGAACACTGAAGCTTTCTTT.